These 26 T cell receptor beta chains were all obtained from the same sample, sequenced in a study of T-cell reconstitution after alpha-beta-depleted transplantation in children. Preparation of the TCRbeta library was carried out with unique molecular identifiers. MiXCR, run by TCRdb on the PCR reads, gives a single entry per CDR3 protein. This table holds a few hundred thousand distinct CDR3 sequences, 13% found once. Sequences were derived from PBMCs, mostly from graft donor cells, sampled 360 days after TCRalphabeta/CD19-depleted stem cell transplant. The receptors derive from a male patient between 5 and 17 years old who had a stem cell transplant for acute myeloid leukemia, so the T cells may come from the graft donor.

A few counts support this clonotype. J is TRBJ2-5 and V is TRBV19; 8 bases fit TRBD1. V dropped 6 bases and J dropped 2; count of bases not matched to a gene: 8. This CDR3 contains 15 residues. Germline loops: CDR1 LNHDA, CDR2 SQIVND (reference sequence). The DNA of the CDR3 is TGTGCCAGTAGCGTGACAGGGGAAGGACAAGAGACCCAGTACTTC. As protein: CASSVTGEGQETQYF.

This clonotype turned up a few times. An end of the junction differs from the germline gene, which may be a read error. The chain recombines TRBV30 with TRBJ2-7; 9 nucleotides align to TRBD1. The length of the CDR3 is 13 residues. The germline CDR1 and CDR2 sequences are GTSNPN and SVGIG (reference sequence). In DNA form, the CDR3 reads TGTGCCTGGACCCCGGACAGGGGAGGGAGTCGACTCTTC. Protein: CAWTPDRGGSRLF.

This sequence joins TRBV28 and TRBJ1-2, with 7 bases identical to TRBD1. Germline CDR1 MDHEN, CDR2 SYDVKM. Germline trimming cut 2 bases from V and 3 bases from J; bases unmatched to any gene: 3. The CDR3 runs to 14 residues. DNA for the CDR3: TGTGCCAGCAGTTTACCCACAGGGGACTATGGCTACACCTTC. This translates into CASSLPTGDYGYTF.

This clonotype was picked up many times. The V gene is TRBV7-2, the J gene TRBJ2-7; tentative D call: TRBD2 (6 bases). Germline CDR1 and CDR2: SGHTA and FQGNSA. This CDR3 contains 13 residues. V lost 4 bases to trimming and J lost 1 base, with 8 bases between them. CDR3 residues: CASSSGLSYEQYF. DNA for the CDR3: TGTGCCAGCAGCTCGGGACTTTCCTACGAGCAGTACTTC.

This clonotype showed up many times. The CDR3: CSARDRTGISYEQYF. The CDR3 DNA follows: TGCAGTGCTAGAGATCGGACAGGGATCTCCTACGAGCAGTACTTC. The chain carries TRBV20-1 and TRBJ2-7; TRBD1 matches 8 bases. Germline trimming cut 0 bases from V and 0 bases from J; bases unmatched to any gene: 4. Germline-derived CDR1 and CDR2 are DFQATT and SNEGSKA (reference sequence). The CDR3 covers 15 residues.

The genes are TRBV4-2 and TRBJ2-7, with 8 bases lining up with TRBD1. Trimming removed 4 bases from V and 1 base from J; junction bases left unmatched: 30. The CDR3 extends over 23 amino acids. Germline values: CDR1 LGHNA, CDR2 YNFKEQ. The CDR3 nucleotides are TGTGCCAGCAGCCCCACGATTTCAGGGGGCCTCTCTTTAGGAGGGTTGAGATCCTACGAGCAGTACTTC. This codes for CASSPTISGGLSLGGLRSYEQYF.

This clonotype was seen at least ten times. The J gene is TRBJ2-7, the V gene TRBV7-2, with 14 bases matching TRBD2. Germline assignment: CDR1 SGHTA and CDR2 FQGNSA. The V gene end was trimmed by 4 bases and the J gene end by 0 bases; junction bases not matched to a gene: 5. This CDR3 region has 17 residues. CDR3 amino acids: CASSSGTSGRSSYEQYF. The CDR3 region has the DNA TGTGCCAGCAGCTCCGGGACTAGCGGGAGAAGCTCCTACGAGCAGTACTTC.

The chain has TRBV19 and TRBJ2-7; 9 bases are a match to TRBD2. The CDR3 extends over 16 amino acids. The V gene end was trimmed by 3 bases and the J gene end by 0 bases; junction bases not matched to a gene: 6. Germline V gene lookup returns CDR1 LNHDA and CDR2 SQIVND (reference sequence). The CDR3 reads CASSMFASGTSYEQYF. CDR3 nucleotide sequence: TGTGCCAGTAGTATGTTTGCTAGCGGGACCTCCTACGAGCAGTACTTC. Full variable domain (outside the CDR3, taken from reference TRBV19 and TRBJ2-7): DGGITQSPKYLFRKEGQNVTLSCEQNLNHDAMYWYRQDPGQGLRLIYYSQIVNDFQKGDIAEGYSVSREKKESFPLTVTSAQKNPTAFYLCASSMFASGTSYEQYFGPGTRLTVT.

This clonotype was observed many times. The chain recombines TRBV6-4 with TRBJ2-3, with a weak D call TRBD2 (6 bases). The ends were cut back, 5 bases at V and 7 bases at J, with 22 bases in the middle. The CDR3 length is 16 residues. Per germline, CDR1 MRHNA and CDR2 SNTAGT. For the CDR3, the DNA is TGTGCCAGCAGTCCGACCGGGACTTCCCAAAGGCATACGCAGTATTTT. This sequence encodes CASSPTGTSQRHTQYF.

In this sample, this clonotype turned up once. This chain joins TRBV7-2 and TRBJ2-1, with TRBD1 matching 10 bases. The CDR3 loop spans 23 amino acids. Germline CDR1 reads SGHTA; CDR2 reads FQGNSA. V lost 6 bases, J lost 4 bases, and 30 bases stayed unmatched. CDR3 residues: CASRPYPPLGDRGKSGEYNEQFF. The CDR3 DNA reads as TGTGCCAGCAGGCCCTATCCTCCTTTAGGGGACAGGGGAAAATCGGGGGAGTACAATGAGCAGTTCTTC.

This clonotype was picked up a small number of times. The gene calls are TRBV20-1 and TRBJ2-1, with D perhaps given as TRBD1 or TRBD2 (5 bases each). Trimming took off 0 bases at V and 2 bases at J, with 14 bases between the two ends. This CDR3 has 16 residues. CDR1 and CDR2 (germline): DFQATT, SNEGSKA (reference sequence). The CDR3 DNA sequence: TGCAGTGCTAGAGATGAAACGGGGCTAACCTACAATGAGCAGTTCTTC. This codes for CSARDETGLTYNEQFF.

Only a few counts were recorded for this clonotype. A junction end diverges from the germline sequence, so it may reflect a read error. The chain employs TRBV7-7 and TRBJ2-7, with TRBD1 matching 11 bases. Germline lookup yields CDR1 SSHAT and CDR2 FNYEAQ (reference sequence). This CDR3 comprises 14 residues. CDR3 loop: CASSLDRGQREQYF. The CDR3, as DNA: TGTGCTAGCAGCTTGGACAGGGGGCAACGTGAGCAGTACTTC. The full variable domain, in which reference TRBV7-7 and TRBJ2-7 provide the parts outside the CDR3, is GAGVSQSPRYKVTKRGQDVTLRCDPISSHATLYWYQQALGQGPEFLTYFNYEAQPDKSGLPSDRFSAERPEGSISTLTIQRTEQRDSAMYRCASSLDRGQREQYFGPGTRLTVT.

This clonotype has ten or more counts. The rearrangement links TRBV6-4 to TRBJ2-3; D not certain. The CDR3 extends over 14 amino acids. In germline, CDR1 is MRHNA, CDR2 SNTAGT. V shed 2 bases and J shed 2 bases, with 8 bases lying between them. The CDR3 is CASSDQATTDTQYF. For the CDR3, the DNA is TGTGCCAGCAGTGACCAGGCCACCACAGATACGCAGTATTTT.

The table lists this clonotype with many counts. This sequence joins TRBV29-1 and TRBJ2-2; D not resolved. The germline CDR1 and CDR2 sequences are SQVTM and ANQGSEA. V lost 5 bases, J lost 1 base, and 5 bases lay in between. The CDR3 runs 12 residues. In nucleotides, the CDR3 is TGCAGCGTTAGACAGAACACCGGGGAGCTGTTTTTT. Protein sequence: CSVRQNTGELFF.

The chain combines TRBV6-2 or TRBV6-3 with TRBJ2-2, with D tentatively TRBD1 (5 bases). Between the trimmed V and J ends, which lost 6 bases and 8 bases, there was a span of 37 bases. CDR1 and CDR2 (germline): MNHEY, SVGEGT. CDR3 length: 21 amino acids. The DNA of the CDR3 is TGTGCCAGCAGGTCCCTAAGGGGATTAGCAATCGGACCAGAGGAGTGGGGGGAGCTGTTTTTT. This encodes CASRSLRGLAIGPEEWGELFF.

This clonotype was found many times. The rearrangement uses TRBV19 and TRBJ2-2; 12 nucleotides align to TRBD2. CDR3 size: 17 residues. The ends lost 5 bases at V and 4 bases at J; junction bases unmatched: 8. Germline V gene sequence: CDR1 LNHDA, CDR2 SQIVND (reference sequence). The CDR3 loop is CASSPYLAGGFTGELFF. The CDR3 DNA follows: TGTGCCAGTAGTCCGTATCTAGCGGGAGGGTTCACCGGGGAGCTGTTTTTT.

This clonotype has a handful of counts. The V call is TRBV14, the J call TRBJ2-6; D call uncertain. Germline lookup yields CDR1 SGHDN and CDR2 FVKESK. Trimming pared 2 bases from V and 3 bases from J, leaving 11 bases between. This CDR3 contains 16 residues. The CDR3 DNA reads TGTGCCAGCAGCCAACTGGGGTATAATGGGGCCAACGTCCTGACTTTC. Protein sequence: CASSQLGYNGANVLTF.

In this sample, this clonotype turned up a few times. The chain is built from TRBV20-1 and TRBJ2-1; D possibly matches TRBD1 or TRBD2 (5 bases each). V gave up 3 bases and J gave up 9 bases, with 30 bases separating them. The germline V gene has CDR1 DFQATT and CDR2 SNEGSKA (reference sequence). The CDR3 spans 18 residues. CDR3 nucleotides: TGCAGTGCTAGTAATTATATAGGCGTAACGGGGAGTGGGGGTGAGCAGTTCTTC. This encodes CSASNYIGVTGSGGEQFF.

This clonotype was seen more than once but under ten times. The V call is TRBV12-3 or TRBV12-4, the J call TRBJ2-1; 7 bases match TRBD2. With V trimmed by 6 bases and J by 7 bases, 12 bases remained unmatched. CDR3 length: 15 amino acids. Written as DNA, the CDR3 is TGTGCCAGCAGCCTTCCGGGACTACGTCGGAATGAGCAGTTCTTC. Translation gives CASSLPGLRRNEQFF.

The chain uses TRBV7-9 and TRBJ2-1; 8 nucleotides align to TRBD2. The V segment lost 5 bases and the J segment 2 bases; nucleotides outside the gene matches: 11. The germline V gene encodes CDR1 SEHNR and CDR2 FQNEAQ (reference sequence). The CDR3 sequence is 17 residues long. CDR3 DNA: TGTGCCAGCAGCCCCAAAGGGGCGGGAGGCCCCTACAATGAGCAGTTCTTC. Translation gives CASSPKGAGGPYNEQFF.

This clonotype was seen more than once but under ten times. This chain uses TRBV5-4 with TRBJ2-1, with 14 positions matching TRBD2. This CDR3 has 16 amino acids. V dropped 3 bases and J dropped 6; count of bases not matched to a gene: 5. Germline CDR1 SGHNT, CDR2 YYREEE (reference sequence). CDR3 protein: CASSSGLAGAFNEQFF. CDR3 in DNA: TGTGCCAGCAGCTCGGGACTAGCGGGAGCGTTCAATGAGCAGTTCTTC.

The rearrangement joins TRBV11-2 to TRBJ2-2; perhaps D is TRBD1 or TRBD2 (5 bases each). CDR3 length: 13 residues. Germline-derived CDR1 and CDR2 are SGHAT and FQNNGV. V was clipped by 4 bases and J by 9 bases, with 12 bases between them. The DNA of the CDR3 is TGTGCCAGCAGCTCGGGACCTATTTGGGAGCTGTTTTTT. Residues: CASSSGPIWELFF.

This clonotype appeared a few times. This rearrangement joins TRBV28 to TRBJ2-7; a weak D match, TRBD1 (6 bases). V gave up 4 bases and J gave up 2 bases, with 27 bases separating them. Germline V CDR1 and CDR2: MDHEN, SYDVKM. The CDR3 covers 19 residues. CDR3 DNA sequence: TGTGCCAGCAGTTATCAAAACCCCTTCCGGCAGGGGCGCCCCTACGAGCAGTACTTC. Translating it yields CASSYQNPFRQGRPYEQYF.

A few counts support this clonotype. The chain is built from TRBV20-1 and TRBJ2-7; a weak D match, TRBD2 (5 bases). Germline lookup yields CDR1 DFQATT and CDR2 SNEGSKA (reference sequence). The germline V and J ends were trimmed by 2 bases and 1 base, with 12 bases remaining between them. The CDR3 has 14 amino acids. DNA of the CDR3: TGCAGTGCTAGATTAGAGGGCTCGTCCTACGAGCAGTACTTC. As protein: CSARLEGSSYEQYF.

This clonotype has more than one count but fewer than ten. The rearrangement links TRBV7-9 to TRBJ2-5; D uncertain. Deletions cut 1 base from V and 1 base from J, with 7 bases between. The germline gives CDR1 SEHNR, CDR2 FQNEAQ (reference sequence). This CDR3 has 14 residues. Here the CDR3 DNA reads TGTGCCAGCAGCTTAGTTTTGAGCCAAGAGACCCAGTACTTC. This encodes CASSLVLSQETQYF.

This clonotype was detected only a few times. The CDR3 DNA reads TGTGCCAGCAGTTTTCCCCCCACCGTAACAGAAACGAACACCGGGGAGCTGTTTTTT. Encoded protein: CASSFPPTVTETNTGELFF. The chain carries TRBV27 and TRBJ2-2; unclear D gene. The V end lost 3 bases, the J end lost 0 bases, and 20 bases lay between the germline ends. Per germline, CDR1 MNHEY and CDR2 SMNVEV (reference sequence). The CDR3 is made up of 19 amino acids.